These 17 T cell receptor beta chains share one sample of origin, sequenced in a study of shared clonotypes between healthy human individuals. Libraries were prepared by immunoSEQ multiplex PCR; TCRdb keeps only in-frame clonotypes and omits some of them. The repertoire has about 490,000 clones, 60% to 85% of them found once; the top ten carry 10% to 15%. The sequenced material came from PBMCs. The receptors were sampled from a woman aged 40 to 50 in good health. Some clones in this sample may be carry-over from other donors' samples.

The rearrangement uses TRBV28 and TRBJ1-2; no firm D call. There are 14 residues in the CDR3. The V end was cut by 0 bases, the J end by 2 bases, with 7 bases between. Germline CDR1 is MDHEN and CDR2 is SYDVKM. The CDR3 DNA sequence: TGTGCCAGCAGTTTATGGGCAGAGAACTATGGCTACACCTTC. Protein: CASSLWAENYGYTF.

The sample holds one count of this clone. V is TRBV19 and J is TRBJ2-7; no clear D gene. CDR1 is LNHDA and CDR2 is SQIVND in the germline V gene (reference sequence). This CDR3 has 13 residues. V was cut by 9 bases and J by 0 bases, with 12 bases left in between. Here the CDR3 reads CASSTTHSYEQYF. The CDR3 DNA sequence: TGTGCCAGCTCAACCACTCACTCCTACGAGCAGTACTTC.

The chain has TRBV11-2 and TRBJ1-5, with TRBD1 identical over 7 bases. Losses at the gene ends were 5 bases for V and 7 bases for J; bases not matched to a gene: 8. The germline CDR1 and CDR2 sequences are SGHAT and FQNNGV. The CDR3 totals 14 residues. The CDR3 nucleotides read TGTGCCAGCAGCCCCCGGACAGGCGGACAGCCCCAGCATTTT. It yields the protein CASSPRTGGQPQHF.

The gene calls are TRBV27 and TRBJ1-5; maybe TRBD1 (5 bases). V was trimmed by 6 bases and J by 2 bases, leaving 11 bases between them. CDR1 and CDR2 (germline): MNHEY, SMNVEV (reference sequence). The CDR3 contains 14 residues. In DNA, the CDR3 is TGTGCCAGCAGGGCGTGGGACGGCAATCAGCCCCAGCATTTT. Its protein product is CASRAWDGNQPQHF.

A remark on this clone: A junction end diverges from the germline sequence, so it may reflect a read error. The chain combines TRBV18 with TRBJ2-1; 13 nucleotides line up with TRBD2. CDR3 size: 18 residues. The V gene's germline CDR1 is KGHSH and CDR2 LQKENI. CDR3 nucleotide sequence: TGTGCCGGCTCACCAAAACGGACTAGCGGGAGTTTCTACAATGAGCAGTTCTTC. This codes for CAGSPKRTSGSFYNEQFF.

This chain uses TRBV7-9 with TRBJ2-1, with 7 positions matching TRBD2. The germline gives CDR1 SEHNR, CDR2 FQNEAQ (reference sequence). V shed 5 bases, J shed 4 bases, and the junction held 14 bases outside the gene matches. The CDR3 is made up of 17 amino acids. This CDR3 is CASSAFSSSGAYNEQFF. In nucleotides, the CDR3 is TGTGCCAGCAGCGCCTTTTCCTCGAGCGGGGCGTACAATGAGCAGTTCTTC. The full variable domain, its missing parts supplied by reference TRBV7-9 and TRBJ2-1, is DTGVSQNPRHKITKRGQNVTFRCDPISEHNRLYWYRQTLGQGPEFLTYFQNEAQLEKSRLLSDRFSAERPKGSFSTLEIQRTEQGDSAMYLCASSAFSSSGAYNEQFFGPGTRLTVL.

Note on this clone: This sequence is one base from a far larger clone and is likely a read error. The sample carries other DNA sequences with the same CDR3. The chain links TRBV30 to TRBJ1-6; the match to TRBD1 covers 9 bases. The CDR3 extends over 13 amino acids. Germline CDR1 and CDR2: GTSNPN and SVGIG (reference sequence). With 1 base clipped from V and 10 bases from J, the junction kept 2 bases outside the gene matches. CDR3: CAWSEDRGSPLHF. CDR3 DNA sequence: TGTGCCTGGAGTGAGGACAGGGGCTCACCCCTCCACTTT. Full variable domain (missing parts from reference TRBV30 and TRBJ1-6): SQTIHQWPATLVQPVGSPLSLECTVEGTSNPNLYWYRQAAGRGLQLLFYSVGIGQISSEVPQNLSASRPQDRQFILSSKKLLLSDSGFYLCAWSEDRGSPLHFGNGTRLTVT.

The table lists this clone with a few counts. The V gene is TRBV4-3, the J gene TRBJ2-1, with 10 bases identical to TRBD2. J was trimmed by 7 bases and V by 6 bases; bases with no gene match: 12. From germline, CDR1 is LGHNA and CDR2 YSLEER. The length of the CDR3 is 16 residues. The CDR3 is CASSPAQFSGRNEQFF. CDR3 sequence (DNA): TGCGCCAGCAGTCCCGCCCAATTTAGCGGGAGGAATGAGCAGTTCTTC.

The chain is built from TRBV10-3 and TRBJ1-5; weak D call: TRBD1 (5 bases). V lost 2 bases and J lost 7, with 12 bases in between. The germline CDR1 and CDR2 sequences are ENHRY and SYGVKD. This CDR3 has 14 amino acids. The CDR3, as DNA: TGTGCCATCAGTGAGGGCAGGGAGCAGCAGCCCCAGCATTTT. Translating it yields CAISEGREQQPQHF.

V is TRBV29-1 and J is TRBJ2-3; D remains unclear. Trimming stripped 7 bases from V and 1 base from J, with 9 bases between. The germline V gene has CDR1 SQVTM and CDR2 ANQGSEA. The CDR3 runs 12 residues. Written as DNA, the CDR3 is TGCAGCGAGGGCCCGGGCACAGATACGCAGTATTTT. Protein sequence: CSEGPGTDTQYF.

The CDR3 DNA reads TGTGCCAGCAGTGATTTGGCAGGGGGGGAGACCCAGTACTTC. It encodes CASSDLAGGETQYF. The rearrangement uses TRBV5-4 and TRBJ2-5, with D possibly matching TRBD1 (7 bases). Germline V gene data show CDR1 as SGHNT and CDR2 as YYREEE (reference sequence). The CDR3 has 14 residues. Deletions cut 5 bases from V and 5 bases from J, with 16 bases between.

This chain joins TRBV19 and TRBJ2-7; TRBD2 might be the D (6 bases). From germline, CDR1 is LNHDA and CDR2 SQIVND (reference sequence). This CDR3 comprises 14 residues. The V gene lost 3 bases and the J gene lost 6 bases, with 15 bases spanning the gap. The CDR3 DNA follows: TGTGCCAGTAGTATCGGCCGGGAGAGTATCGAGCAGTACTTC. Encoded protein: CASSIGRESIEQYF.

CDR3 in amino acids: CASSPTGGVLETQYF. The CDR3 DNA follows: TGTGCCAGCTCACCAACCGGGGGAGTTCTCGAGACCCAGTACTTC. The chain combines TRBV18 with TRBJ2-5; D might be TRBD2 (6 bases). The CDR3 totals 15 residues. The germline CDR1 and CDR2 sequences are KGHSH and LQKENI. V lost 2 bases and J 5 bases, leaving 15 bases between the germline ends.

V usage is TRBV6-1 and J usage is TRBJ1-1; D gene uncertain. This CDR3 has 14 residues. V was clipped by 8 bases and J by 3 bases, with 16 bases between them. Per germline, CDR1 MNHNS and CDR2 SASEGT. The CDR3 bases are TGTGCCAGCGGGGAAGTGGGCCCCGACACTGAAGCTTTCTTT. It codes for CASGEVGPDTEAFF.

This chain joins TRBV7-2 and TRBJ1-1; the D is unclear. The CDR3 is 14 residues long. Trimming cost V 2 bases and J 2 bases, with 9 bases left between them. Germline V gene sequence: CDR1 SGHTA, CDR2 FQGNSA. CDR3 bases: TGTGCCAGCAGCTTACAGCCACTAAACACTGAAGCTTTCTTT. This sequence encodes CASSLQPLNTEAFF.

This chain links TRBV30 with TRBJ2-5; TRBD1 matches at 7 bases. The CDR3 has 14 amino acids. CDR1 and CDR2 from the germline V gene are GTSNPN and SVGIG (reference sequence). Losses at the gene ends were 1 base for V and 4 bases for J; bases not matched to a gene: 6. CDR3 region: CAWSGTGGGETQYF. CDR3 sequence (DNA): TGTGCCTGGAGTGGGACAGGCGGCGGAGAGACCCAGTACTTC.

The V call is TRBV7-9, the J call TRBJ2-6, with 7 bases matching TRBD1. The CDR3 sequence is 16 residues long. Trimming removed 3 bases from V and 4 bases from J; junction bases left unmatched: 6. Germline V gene data show CDR1 as SEHNR and CDR2 as FQNEAQ (reference sequence). The CDR3 region has the DNA TGTGCCAGCAGCTTCGTCACAGGGGCCGGGGCCAACGTCCTGACTTTC. Encoded protein: CASSFVTGAGANVLTF. The variable domain in full, with the rest retrieved from reference TRBV7-9 and TRBJ2-6, is DTGVSQNPRHKITKRGQNVTFRCDPISEHNRLYWYRQTLGQGPEFLTYFQNEAQLEKSRLLSDRFSAERPKGSFSTLEIQRTEQGDSAMYLCASSFVTGAGANVLTFGAGSRLTVL.